The T cell receptor (beta chain) described here comes from a study of early T cells in non-severe SARS-CoV-2 infection. As for the study in general: With bulk RNA from unsorted whole blood as input, sequencing yielded unpaired chains.

The CDR3 consists of 11 residues. Germline V CDR1 and CDR2: LGHDT, YNNKEL (reference sequence). V lost 6 bases and J 6 bases, leaving 8 bases between the germline ends. Study-level results: Private and CD4 specificities were missed by VDJdb matching, skewed to anti-spike CD8.

This clonotype has just a few counts. Its antigen is not identified. Researchers attached unique molecular identifiers to individual cDNA molecules. TCRdb re-derived calls from the 5' RACE reads in MiXCR, one entry per CDR3 protein. The repertoire holds tens of thousands of distinct CDR3 sequences, with 12% as singletons. This clonotype was obtained from an adult who was a healthcare worker with PCR-confirmed SARS-CoV-2 infection or an uninfected control (not recorded which). The chain is built from TRBV3-1 and TRBJ1-1, with D possibly matching TRBD1 (5 bases). Sequencing was done on a sample of whole blood. CDR3 sequence reads: CASSRGAEAFF. In DNA form, the CDR3 reads TGTGCCAGCAGTAGAGGGGCTGAAGCTTTCTTT.